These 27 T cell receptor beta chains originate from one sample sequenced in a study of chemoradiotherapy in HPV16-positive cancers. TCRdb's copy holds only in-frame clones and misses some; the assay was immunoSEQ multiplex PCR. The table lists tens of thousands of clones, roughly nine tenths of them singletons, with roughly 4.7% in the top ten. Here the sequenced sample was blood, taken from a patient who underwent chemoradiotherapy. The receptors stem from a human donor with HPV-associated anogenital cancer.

The CDR3 loop reads CASSPSRTGVTSENTIYF. The CDR3 bases are TGTGCCAGCTCACCTTCCCGGACAGGGGTAACCTCCGAGAACACCATATATTTT. The chain uses TRBV18 and TRBJ1-3, with 9 bases fitting TRBD1. Germline assignment: CDR1 KGHSH and CDR2 LQKENI. This CDR3 region has 18 residues. V was pared by 3 bases and J by 7 bases, with 16 bases of the junction left unmatched.

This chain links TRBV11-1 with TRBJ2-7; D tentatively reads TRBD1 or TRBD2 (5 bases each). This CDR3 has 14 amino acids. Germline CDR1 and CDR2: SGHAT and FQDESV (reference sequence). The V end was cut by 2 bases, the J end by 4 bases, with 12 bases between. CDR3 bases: TGTGCCAGCAGCTTAAGGGACCTTCTGTACGAGCAGTACTTC. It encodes CASSLRDLLYEQYF.

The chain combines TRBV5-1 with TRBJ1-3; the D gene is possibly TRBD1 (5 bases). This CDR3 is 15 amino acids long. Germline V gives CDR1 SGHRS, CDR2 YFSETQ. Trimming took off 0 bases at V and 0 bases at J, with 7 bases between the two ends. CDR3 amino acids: CASSLEGISGNTIYF. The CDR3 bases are TGCGCCAGCAGCTTGGAGGGGATCTCTGGAAACACCATATATTTT.

DNA of the CDR3: TGTGCCAGCAGCGGGGACAGGGTGGAAGGCTATGGCTACACCTTC. Translated, it gives CASSGDRVEGYGYTF. The genes are TRBV5-4 and TRBJ1-2, with 9 bases identical to TRBD1. V was clipped by 4 bases and J by 4 bases; unmatched bases: 8. Germline V lookup: CDR1 SGHNT, CDR2 YYREEE (reference sequence). CDR3 length equals 15 residues. Based on the CDR3 plus reference TRBV5-4 and TRBJ1-2, the full variable domain is ETGVTQSPTHLIKTRGQQVTLRCSSQSGHNTVSWYQQALGQGPQFIFQYYREEENGRGNFPPRFSGLQFPNYSSELNVNALELDDSALYLCASSGDRVEGYGYTFGSGTRLTVV.

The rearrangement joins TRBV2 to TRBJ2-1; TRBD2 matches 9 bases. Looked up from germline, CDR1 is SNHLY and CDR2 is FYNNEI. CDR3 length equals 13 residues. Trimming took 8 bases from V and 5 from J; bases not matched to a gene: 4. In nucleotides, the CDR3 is TGTGCCAGCGGGACTAGCCGAGACAATGAGCAGTTCTTC. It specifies CASGTSRDNEQFF.

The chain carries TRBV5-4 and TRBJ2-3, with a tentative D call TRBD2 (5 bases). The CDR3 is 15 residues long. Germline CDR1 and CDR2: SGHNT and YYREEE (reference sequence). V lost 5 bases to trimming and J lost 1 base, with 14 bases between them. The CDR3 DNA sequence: TGTGCCAGCAGTACGAGGGTTCCCCGCACAGATACGCAGTATTTT. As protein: CASSTRVPRTDTQYF.

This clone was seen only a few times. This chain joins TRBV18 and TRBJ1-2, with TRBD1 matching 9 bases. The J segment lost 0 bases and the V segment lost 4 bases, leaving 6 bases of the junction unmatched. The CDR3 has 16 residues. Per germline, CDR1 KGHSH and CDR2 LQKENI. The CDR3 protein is CASSQGTGKPNYGYTF. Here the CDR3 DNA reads TGTGCCAGCTCACAGGGGACAGGGAAGCCTAACTATGGCTACACCTTC.

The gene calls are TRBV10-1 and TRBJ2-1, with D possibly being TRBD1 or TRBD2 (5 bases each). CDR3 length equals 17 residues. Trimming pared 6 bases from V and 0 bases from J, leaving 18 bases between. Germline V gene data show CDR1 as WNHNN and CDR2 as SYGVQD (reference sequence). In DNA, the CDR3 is TGCGCCAGCAGCGACACGGCCGGGGCAAGCTCCTACAATGAGCAGTTCTTC. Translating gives CASSDTAGASSYNEQFF.

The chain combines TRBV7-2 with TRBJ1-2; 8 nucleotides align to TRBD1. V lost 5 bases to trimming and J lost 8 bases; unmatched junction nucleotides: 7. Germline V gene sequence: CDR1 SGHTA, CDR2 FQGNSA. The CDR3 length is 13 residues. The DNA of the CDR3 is TGTGCCAGCAGCCCAGGACAGGGCCGGGGCTACACCTTC. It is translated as CASSPGQGRGYTF.

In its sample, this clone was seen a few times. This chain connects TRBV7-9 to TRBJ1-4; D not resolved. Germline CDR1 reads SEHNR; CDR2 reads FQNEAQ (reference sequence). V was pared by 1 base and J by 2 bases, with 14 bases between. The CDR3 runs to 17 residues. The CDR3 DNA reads TGTGCCAGCAGCTTAGTGGTGCAACTGGGGACTAATGAAAAACTGTTTTTT. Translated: CASSLVVQLGTNEKLFF.

The CDR3 DNA follows: TGTGCCAGCAGAATGGGGCAGGGCACTGAAGCTTTCTTT. It yields the protein CASRMGQGTEAFF. This rearrangement joins TRBV5-4 to TRBJ1-1, with D tentatively TRBD1 (5 bases). Germline V gene lookup returns CDR1 SGHNT and CDR2 YYREEE (reference sequence). V gave up 5 bases and J gave up 4 bases, with 12 bases separating them. This CDR3 comprises 13 residues. Drawing the rest from reference TRBV5-4 and TRBJ1-1, the complete variable domain is ETGVTQSPTHLIKTRGQQVTLRCSSQSGHNTVSWYQQALGQGPQFIFQYYREEENGRGNFPPRFSGLQFPNYSSELNVNALELDDSALYLCASRMGQGTEAFFGQGTRLTVV.

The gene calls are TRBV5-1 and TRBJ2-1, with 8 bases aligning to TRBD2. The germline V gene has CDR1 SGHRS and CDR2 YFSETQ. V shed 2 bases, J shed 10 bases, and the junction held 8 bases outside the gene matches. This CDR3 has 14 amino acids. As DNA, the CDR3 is TGCGCCAGCAGCTTTGACGGGAGGGGCAGGGAGCAGTTCTTC. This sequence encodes CASSFDGRGREQFF.

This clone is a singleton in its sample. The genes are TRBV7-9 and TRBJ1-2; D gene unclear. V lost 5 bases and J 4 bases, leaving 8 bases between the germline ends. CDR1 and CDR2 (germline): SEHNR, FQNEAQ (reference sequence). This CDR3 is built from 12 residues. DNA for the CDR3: TGTGCCAGCAGCCGGACGGGCTATGGCTACACCTTC. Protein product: CASSRTGYGYTF.

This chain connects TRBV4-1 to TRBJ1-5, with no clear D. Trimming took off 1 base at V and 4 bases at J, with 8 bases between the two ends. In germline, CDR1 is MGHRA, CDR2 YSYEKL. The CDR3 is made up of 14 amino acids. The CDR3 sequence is CASSQGWRNQPQHF. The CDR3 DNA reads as TGCGCCAGCAGCCAAGGATGGCGTAATCAGCCCCAGCATTTT.

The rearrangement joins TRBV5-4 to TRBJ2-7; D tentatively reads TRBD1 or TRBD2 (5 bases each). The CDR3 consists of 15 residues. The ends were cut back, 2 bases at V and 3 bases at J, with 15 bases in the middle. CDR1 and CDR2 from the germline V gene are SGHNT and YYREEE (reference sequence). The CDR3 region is CASSFGAQPNYEQYF. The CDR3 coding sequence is TGTGCCAGCAGCTTCGGGGCACAACCCAACTACGAGCAGTACTTC.

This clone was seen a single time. CDR3: CASSLGVTEAFF. The CDR3 region has the DNA TGTGCCAGCAGCTTAGGGGTGACTGAAGCTTTCTTT. This chain connects TRBV13 to TRBJ1-1; D gene uncertain. Deletions cut 0 bases from V and 5 bases from J, with 4 bases between. The CDR3 runs to 12 residues. The germline CDR1 and CDR2 sequences are PRHDT and FYEKMQ (reference sequence).

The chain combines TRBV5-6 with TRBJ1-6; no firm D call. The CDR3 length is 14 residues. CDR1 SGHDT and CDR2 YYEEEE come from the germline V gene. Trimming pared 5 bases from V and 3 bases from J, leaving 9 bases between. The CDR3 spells CASRNRNYNSPLHF. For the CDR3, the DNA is TGTGCCAGCAGGAACAGAAACTATAATTCACCCCTCCACTTT.

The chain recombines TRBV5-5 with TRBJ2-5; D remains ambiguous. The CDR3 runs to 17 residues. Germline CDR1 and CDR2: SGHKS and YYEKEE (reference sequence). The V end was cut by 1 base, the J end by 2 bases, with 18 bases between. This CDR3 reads CASSLSLDSRGQETQYF. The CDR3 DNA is TGTGCCAGCAGCTTGTCCTTAGACTCCCGAGGACAAGAGACCCAGTACTTC.

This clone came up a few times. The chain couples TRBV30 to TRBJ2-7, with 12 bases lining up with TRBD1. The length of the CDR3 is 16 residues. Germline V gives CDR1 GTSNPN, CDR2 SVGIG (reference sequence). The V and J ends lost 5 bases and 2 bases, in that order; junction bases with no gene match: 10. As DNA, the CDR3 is TGTGCCTGGGCGACTATGGGGACAGGGGGCCCCTACGAGCAGTACTTC. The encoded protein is CAWATMGTGGPYEQYF.

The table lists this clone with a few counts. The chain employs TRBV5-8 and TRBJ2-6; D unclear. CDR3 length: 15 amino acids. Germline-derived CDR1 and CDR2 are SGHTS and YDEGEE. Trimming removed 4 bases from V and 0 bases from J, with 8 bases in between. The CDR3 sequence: CASSRYYSGANVLTF. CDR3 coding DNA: TGTGCCAGCAGCCGATACTACTCTGGGGCCAACGTCCTGACTTTC.

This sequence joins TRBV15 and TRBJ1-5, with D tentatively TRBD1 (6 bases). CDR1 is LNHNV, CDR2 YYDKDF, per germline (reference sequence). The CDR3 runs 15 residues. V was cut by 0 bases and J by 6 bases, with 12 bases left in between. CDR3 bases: TGTGCCACCAGCAGAGAACAGGGTTTATTTCAGCCCCAGCATTTT. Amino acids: CATSREQGLFQPQHF. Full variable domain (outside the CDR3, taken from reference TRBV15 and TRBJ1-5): DAMVIQNPRYQVTQFGKPVTLSCSQTLNHNVMYWYQQKSSQAPKLLFHYYDKDFNNEADTPDNFQSRRPNTSFCFLDIRSPGLGDTAMYLCATSREQGLFQPQHFGDGTRLSIL.

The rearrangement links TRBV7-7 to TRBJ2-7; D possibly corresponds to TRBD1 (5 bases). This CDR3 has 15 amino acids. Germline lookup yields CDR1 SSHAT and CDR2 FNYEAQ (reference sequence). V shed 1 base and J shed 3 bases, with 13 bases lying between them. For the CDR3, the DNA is TGTGCCAGCAGCTTAGGGCAGGGCAAGGGCTACGAGCAGTACTTC. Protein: CASSLGQGKGYEQYF.

The CDR3 sequence is CASSVAGDGTGIEYEQYF. The CDR3 nucleotides are TGTGCCAGCAGCGTAGCTGGGGACGGGACAGGGATCGAGTACGAGCAGTACTTC. J is TRBJ2-7 and V is TRBV9; TRBD1 matches 9 bases. The CDR3 has 18 residues. The V gene end was trimmed by 0 bases and the J gene end by 4 bases; junction bases not matched to a gene: 14. Germline CDR1 SGDLS, CDR2 YYNGEE.

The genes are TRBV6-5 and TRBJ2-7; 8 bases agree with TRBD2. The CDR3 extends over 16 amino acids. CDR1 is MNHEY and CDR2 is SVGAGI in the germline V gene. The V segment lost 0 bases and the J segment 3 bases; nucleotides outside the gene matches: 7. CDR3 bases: TGTGCCAGCAGTTACTCAGAGCGGGAGCTGGGCTACGAGCAGTACTTC. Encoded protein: CASSYSERELGYEQYF.

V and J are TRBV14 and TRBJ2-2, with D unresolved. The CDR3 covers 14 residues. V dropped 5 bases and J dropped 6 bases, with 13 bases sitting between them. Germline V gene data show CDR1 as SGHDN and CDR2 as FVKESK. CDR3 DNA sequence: TGTGCCAGCAGCGTCCAGCGCGCCCCCGGGGAGCTGTTTTTT. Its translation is CASSVQRAPGELFF.

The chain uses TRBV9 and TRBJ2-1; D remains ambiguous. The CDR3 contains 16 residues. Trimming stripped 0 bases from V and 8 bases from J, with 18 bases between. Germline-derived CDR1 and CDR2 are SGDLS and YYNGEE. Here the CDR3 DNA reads TGTGCCAGCAGCGTAGCTCCGGGCCCGGGTACCCATGAGCAGTTCTTC. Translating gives CASSVAPGPGTHEQFF.

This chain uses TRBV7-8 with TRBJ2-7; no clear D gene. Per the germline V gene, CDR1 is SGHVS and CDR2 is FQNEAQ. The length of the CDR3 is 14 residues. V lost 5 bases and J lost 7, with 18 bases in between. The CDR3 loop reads CASSPRYGGKEQYF. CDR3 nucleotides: TGTGCCAGCAGCCCCCGTTACGGTGGGAAGGAGCAGTACTTC.